These T cell receptor beta chains were read from a single sample in a study of blood T cell repertoires in COVID-19. The table came from immunoSEQ multiplex PCR; TCRdb's copy has only in-frame clones and leaves some out. Among about 200,000 clones, approximately 86% were seen once, and the ten largest hold approximately 3%. Sequencing was done on a sample of peripheral blood. The receptors stem from a man aged 55 to 69 with acute or convalescent COVID-19. CDR3s include the opening cysteine and the closing phenylalanine or tryptophan. The D gene is left open where the match is weak. Expanded clones get a size class; other rows say once, few or many, or leave the size out.

clone_size: NA
j_call: TRBJ2-7
d_call: TRBD1
v_call: TRBV9
cdr3_nt: TGTGCCAGCAGCGTAGACTTGGGCAGGGGGCGAAGCGAGCAGTACTTC
cdr3_aa: CASSVDLGRGRSEQYF

clone_size: NA
j_call: TRBJ2-6
d_call: NA
v_call: TRBV19
cdr3_nt: TGTGCCAGTAGTTCCCGCGGGGTAGGGGCCAACGTCCTGACTTTC
cdr3_aa: CASSSRGVGANVLTF

clone_size: NA
j_call: TRBJ2-7
d_call: TRBD2
v_call: TRBV19
cdr3_nt: TGTGCCAGTAGTAGCGGGGGTGACTACGAGCAGTACTTC
cdr3_aa: CASSSGGDYEQYF

clone_size: NA
j_call: TRBJ1-1
d_call: TRBD1
v_call: TRBV7-2
cdr3_nt: TGTGCCAGCAGCTTAGTACCGACAGGGGGGAACACTGAAGCTTTCTTT
cdr3_aa: CASSLVPTGGNTEAFF

clone_size: NA
j_call: TRBJ1-4
d_call: TRBD1
v_call: TRBV9
cdr3_nt: TGTGCCAGCAGCGGTAACTCCGGGACAGCTAATGAAAAACTGTTTTTT
cdr3_aa: CASSGNSGTANEKLFF

clone_size: NA
j_call: TRBJ1-1
d_call: TRBD1
v_call: TRBV20-1
cdr3_nt: TGCAGTGCTAGTCCCCGGACAGGGGGCGGCCGGACTGAAGCTTTCTTT
cdr3_aa: CSASPRTGGGRTEAFF

clone_size: NA
j_call: TRBJ2-7
d_call: TRBD1
v_call: TRBV7-9
cdr3_nt: TGTGCCAGCAGCCGGGGACAGAATTACGAGCAGTACTTC
cdr3_aa: CASSRGQNYEQYF

clone_size: NA
j_call: TRBJ2-1
d_call: TRBD1
v_call: TRBV7-8
cdr3_nt: TGTGCCAGCAGCTATGGGACAGCCAGGGGCAATGAGCAGTTCTTC
cdr3_aa: CASSYGTARGNEQFF

clone_size: NA
j_call: TRBJ2-3
d_call: NA
v_call: TRBV6-6
cdr3_nt: TGTGCCAGCAGTTACTTCTCGGGAGACGATACGCAGTATTTT
cdr3_aa: CASSYFSGDDTQYF

clone_size: NA
j_call: TRBJ2-2
d_call: TRBD2
v_call: TRBV5-1
cdr3_nt: TGCGCCAGCAGCTTGGGGTCTAGCGGTGGGACCGGGGAGCTGTTTTTT
cdr3_aa: CASSLGSSGGTGELFF

clone_size: NA
j_call: TRBJ1-1
d_call: NA
v_call: TRBV5-1
cdr3_nt: TGCGCCAGCAGCCATGCGGCCGGCGTGAACACTGAAGCTTTCTTT
cdr3_aa: CASSHAAGVNTEAFF

clone_size: NA
j_call: TRBJ2-3
d_call: TRBD2
v_call: TRBV7-8
cdr3_nt: TGTGCCAGCAGCCCCCCGATTGGAGTAGCGGGGAACCCAGATACGCAGTATTTT
cdr3_aa: CASSPPIGVAGNPDTQYF

clone_size: NA
j_call: TRBJ1-6
d_call: TRBD1
v_call: TRBV27
cdr3_nt: TGTGCCAGCAGTTCAGGGACAGGGGGGATTAATAATTCACCCCTCCACTTT
cdr3_aa: CASSSGTGGINNSPLHF

clone_size: NA
j_call: TRBJ1-2
d_call: NA
v_call: TRBV6-6
cdr3_nt: TGTGCCAGCAGTCAATACTCCTTCTCGCAGGGCCATGACTATGGCTACACCTTC
cdr3_aa: CASSQYSFSQGHDYGYTF

clone_size: NA
j_call: TRBJ2-1
d_call: TRBD1
v_call: TRBV7-9
cdr3_nt: TGTGCCAGCAGGCCAACAGGGGACAATGAGCAGTTCTTC
cdr3_aa: CASRPTGDNEQFF

clone_size: few
j_call: TRBJ1-5
d_call: NA
v_call: TRBV19
cdr3_nt: TGTGCCAGTAGCACTACTCGACAGGCCAATCAGCCCCAGCATTTT
cdr3_aa: CASSTTRQANQPQHF

clone_size: once
j_call: TRBJ1-4
d_call: TRBD1
v_call: TRBV19
cdr3_nt: TGTGCCAGTAAGGGCCTCGGGACAGTTAATGAAAAACTGTTTTTT
cdr3_aa: CASKGLGTVNEKLFF

clone_size: NA
j_call: TRBJ1-4
d_call: NA
v_call: TRBV9
cdr3_nt: TGTGCCAGCAGCGTAGGTGATAGTGCAACTAATGAAAAACTGTTTTTT
cdr3_aa: CASSVGDSATNEKLFF

clone_size: NA
j_call: TRBJ2-7
d_call: TRBD2
v_call: TRBV4-1
cdr3_nt: TGCGCCAGCAGCCAAGGGACTAGCGGTAACTACGAGCAGTACTTC
cdr3_aa: CASSQGTSGNYEQYF

clone_size: NA
j_call: TRBJ2-4
d_call: TRBD2
v_call: TRBV6-6
cdr3_nt: TGTGCCAGCACCACTAGCGGGGGAGGCATTCAGTACTTC
cdr3_aa: CASTTSGGGIQYF

clone_size: NA
j_call: TRBJ1-6
d_call: NA
v_call: TRBV30
cdr3_nt: TGTGCCTGGAGGCCGGGTACCTATAATTCACCCCTCCACTTT
cdr3_aa: CAWRPGTYNSPLHF

clone_size: NA
j_call: TRBJ1-1
d_call: NA
v_call: TRBV29-1
cdr3_nt: TGCAGCGTTGTGAGCCCATTTTTAGAAGCTTTCTTT
cdr3_aa: CSVVSPFLEAFF

clone_size: NA
j_call: TRBJ1-3
d_call: NA
v_call: TRBV6-1
cdr3_nt: TGTGCCAGCAGTGAAGGGAGCTCTGGAAACACCATATATTTT
cdr3_aa: CASSEGSSGNTIYF

clone_size: NA
j_call: TRBJ1-1
d_call: NA
v_call: TRBV28
cdr3_nt: TGTGCCAGCAGCCCACCTTCCGCGGGGAGCACTGAAGCTTTCTTT
cdr3_aa: CASSPPSAGSTEAFF

clone_size: NA
j_call: TRBJ2-7
d_call: TRBD1
v_call: TRBV6-7
cdr3_nt: TGTGCCAGCAGAAAAACCGACAGGGCTTGCGAGCAGTACTTC
cdr3_aa: CASRKTDRACEQYF

clone_size: NA
j_call: TRBJ2-5
d_call: NA
v_call: TRBV7-2
cdr3_nt: TGTGCCAGCAGCAAGGGGCAGGGATGGGAGACCCAGTACTTC
cdr3_aa: CASSKGQGWETQYF

clone_size: NA
j_call: TRBJ1-2
d_call: NA
v_call: TRBV28
cdr3_nt: TGTGCCAGCAGGGAGGGGTATGGCTACACCTTC
cdr3_aa: CASREGYGYTF

clone_size: NA
j_call: TRBJ1-1
d_call: NA
v_call: TRBV20-1
cdr3_nt: TGCAGTGCTAGTAGGACAGCGAACACTGAAGCTTTCTTT
cdr3_aa: CSASRTANTEAFF

clone_size: NA
j_call: TRBJ1-1
d_call: NA
v_call: TRBV7-3
cdr3_nt: TGTGCCAGCAGCGAGACACCGAACACTGAAGCTTTCTTT
cdr3_aa: CASSETPNTEAFF

clone_size: NA
j_call: TRBJ2-5
d_call: NA
v_call: TRBV6-5
cdr3_nt: TGTGCAGCAGGACGGGGGTTCCAAGAGACCCAGTACTTC
cdr3_aa: CAAGRGFQETQYF

clone_size: NA
j_call: TRBJ2-7
d_call: NA
v_call: TRBV10-3
cdr3_nt: TGTGCCTCTAATGACATGAGCTCCTACGAGCAGTACTTC
cdr3_aa: CASNDMSSYEQYF

clone_size: once
j_call: TRBJ2-5
d_call: TRBD1
v_call: TRBV24-1
cdr3_nt: TGTGCCACAGAAGGGAATCGGGGACAGCCCCGCACGGCCCAGTACTTC
cdr3_aa: CATEGNRGQPRTAQYF

clone_size: NA
j_call: TRBJ1-6
d_call: NA
v_call: TRBV7-9
cdr3_nt: TGTGCCAGCAGCTTAGCCAGGAGGGGTCATTCACCCCTCCACTTT
cdr3_aa: CASSLARRGHSPLHF

clone_size: NA
j_call: TRBJ2-4
d_call: TRBD1
v_call: TRBV19
cdr3_nt: TGTGCCAGTAGTCGGACAGGGGCGCAAAACATTCAGTACTTC
cdr3_aa: CASSRTGAQNIQYF

clone_size: NA
j_call: TRBJ2-7
d_call: NA
v_call: TRBV19
cdr3_nt: TGTGCCAGTAGTATCGGAGCCGAGCAGTACTTC
cdr3_aa: CASSIGAEQYF

clone_size: NA
j_call: TRBJ1-1
d_call: TRBD1
v_call: TRBV18
cdr3_nt: TGTGCCACCGCACAACAGGGGTTGAACACTGAAGCTTTCTTT
cdr3_aa: CATAQQGLNTEAFF

clone_size: NA
j_call: TRBJ2-3
d_call: NA
v_call: TRBV7-9
cdr3_nt: TGTGCCAGCAGCGAACCCTCCTATAGCACAGATACGCAGTATTTT
cdr3_aa: CASSEPSYSTDTQYF

clone_size: NA
j_call: TRBJ1-6
d_call: TRBD1
v_call: TRBV7-2
cdr3_nt: TGTGCCAGCAGCTTCTCCGGGACAGGGAGAGGTTCACCCCTCCACTTT
cdr3_aa: CASSFSGTGRGSPLHF